These 18 T cell receptor beta chains came from one sample sequenced in a study of blood T cell repertoires in COVID-19. Sequenced by immunoSEQ multiplex PCR; TCRdb stores in-frame clones only, minus some. The sample contains roughly 30,000 clones, 78% of which appear only once. The specimen was peripheral blood. The source is a woman aged 60-70 years with acute or convalescent COVID-19.

The CDR3 coding sequence is TGTGCCAGCAGTCCCGGGATCCCCAGTCAGCCCCAGCATTTT. It yields the protein CASSPGIPSQPQHF. The genes are TRBV2 and TRBJ1-5; D is undetermined. The CDR3 is 14 amino acids. Germline V lookup: CDR1 SNHLY, CDR2 FYNNEI. V was trimmed by 5 bases and J by 6 bases, leaving 14 bases between them.

As DNA, the CDR3 is TGTGCTAGTCTCCGGGACAGCTACGAGCAGTACTTC. Its translation is CASLRDSYEQYF. The chain carries TRBV12-5 and TRBJ2-7, with 7 bases identical to TRBD1. J was trimmed by 3 bases and V by 8 bases; bases with no gene match: 4. The CDR3 consists of 12 residues. Germline V gene sequence: CDR1 LGHNT, CDR2 FRNRAP.

The gene calls are TRBV2 and TRBJ1-1; D call uncertain. V lost 0 bases and J 7 bases, leaving 9 bases between the germline ends. In germline, CDR1 is SNHLY, CDR2 FYNNEI. The CDR3 has 13 amino acids. The CDR3 loop reads CASSEAYPDEAFF. CDR3 coding DNA: TGTGCCAGCAGTGAAGCGTATCCAGATGAAGCTTTCTTT.

V is TRBV7-6 and J is TRBJ1-4; tentative D call: TRBD1 (5 bases). CDR3 size: 17 residues. Trimming removed 0 bases at V and 4 bases at J, with 15 bases between. Germline CDR1 reads SGHVS; CDR2 reads FNYEAQ. The CDR3 reads CASSLAPPGLINEKLFF. Written as DNA, the CDR3 is TGTGCCAGCAGCTTAGCTCCGCCGGGACTTATTAATGAAAAACTGTTTTTT.

The J gene is TRBJ2-2, the V gene TRBV2; 7 bases are a match to TRBD2. The germline V gene has CDR1 SNHLY and CDR2 FYNNEI. V was clipped by 7 bases and J by 2 bases; unmatched bases: 10. The CDR3 sequence is 16 residues long. The CDR3 protein is CASNPLPSGNTGELFF. For the CDR3, the DNA is TGTGCCAGCAATCCTTTGCCTAGCGGAAACACCGGGGAGCTGTTTTTT.

There are a few counts of this clone. The chain links TRBV5-4 to TRBJ1-6; tentative D call: TRBD1 (5 bases). V was trimmed by 4 bases and J by 13 bases, leaving 12 bases between them. Looked up from germline, CDR1 is SGHNT and CDR2 is YYREEE (reference sequence). This CDR3 has 12 residues. CDR3 sequence reads: CASSAGTTPLHF. The DNA of the CDR3 is TGTGCCAGCAGCGCTGGGACTACGCCCCTCCACTTT.

V and J are TRBV5-4 and TRBJ1-5, with D perhaps TRBD1 (5 bases). CDR3 length equals 16 residues. CDR1 is SGHNT and CDR2 is YYREEE in the germline V gene (reference sequence). Trimming took 4 bases from V and 0 from J, leaving 14 bases between them. The CDR3 bases are TGTGCCAGCAGCCAGGGTGGCAGATATAGCAATCAGCCCCAGCATTTT. This encodes CASSQGGRYSNQPQHF.

The rearrangement joins TRBV2 to TRBJ2-3, with D possibly matching TRBD1 (6 bases). Germline V gene lookup returns CDR1 SNHLY and CDR2 FYNNEI. CDR3 length: 18 residues. V gave up 7 bases and J gave up 2 bases, with 25 bases separating them. CDR3 DNA sequence: TGTGCCAGCAACAGTGGACAGACAATCTTTTCCGCCACAGATACGCAGTATTTT. Translation: CASNSGQTIFSATDTQYF.

This clone was detected a few times. The gene calls are TRBV2 and TRBJ1-5, with unresolved D. Germline-derived CDR1 and CDR2 are SNHLY and FYNNEI. The CDR3 totals 13 residues. V shed 1 base and J shed 3 bases, with 4 bases lying between them. CDR3 loop: CASSEVNNQPQHF. The CDR3 nucleotides read TGTGCCAGCAGTGAAGTCAACAATCAGCCCCAGCATTTT.

This chain connects TRBV7-3 to TRBJ2-1, with TRBD2 as a possible D gene (6 bases). The length of the CDR3 is 15 residues. Germline CDR1 reads SGHTA; CDR2 reads FQGTGA. Between the trimmed V and J ends, which lost 1 base and 8 bases, there was a span of 15 bases. Here the CDR3 reads CASSLNGGVAYEQFF. In DNA, the CDR3 is TGTGCCAGCAGCTTAAATGGAGGGGTAGCCTATGAGCAGTTCTTC.

This clone was observed a few times. V and J are TRBV11-2 and TRBJ1-1, with D uncertain. The CDR3 loop spans 11 amino acids. Germline V gene lookup returns CDR1 SGHAT and CDR2 FQNNGV. The V and J ends lost 8 bases and 5 bases respectively, with 9 bases between them. CDR3 bases: TGTGCCAGCCGATCAGGAACTGAAGCTTTCTTT. It specifies CASRSGTEAFF.

The chain couples TRBV6-4 to TRBJ1-4; TRBD1 matches at 9 bases. V gave up 5 bases and J gave up 2 bases; unmatched junction bases: 3. The CDR3 is 15 amino acids. The V gene's germline CDR1 is MRHNA and CDR2 SNTAGT. This chain's CDR3 is CASSPGTGTNEKLFF. The CDR3 DNA sequence: TGTGCCAGCAGTCCCGGGACAGGGACTAATGAAAAACTGTTTTTT.

The rearrangement joins TRBV30 to TRBJ1-2; D is undetermined. Germline V gene data show CDR1 as GTSNPN and CDR2 as SVGIG (reference sequence). The CDR3 covers 15 residues. The V and J ends lost 5 bases and 4 bases respectively, with 20 bases between them. CDR3 loop: CAWAQAGLNSYGYTF. In nucleotides, the CDR3 is TGTGCCTGGGCGCAAGCCGGACTGAACAGCTATGGCTACACCTTC.

The chain recombines TRBV5-5 with TRBJ1-1; the D gene is possibly TRBD1 (6 bases). CDR3 length equals 15 residues. Trimming took 0 bases from V and 1 from J, leaving 10 bases between them. CDR1 and CDR2 (germline): SGHKS, YYEKEE (reference sequence). This CDR3 reads CASSLAGTKNTEAFF. As DNA, the CDR3 is TGTGCCAGCAGCTTGGCCGGGACAAAGAACACTGAAGCTTTCTTT.

V and J are TRBV10-2 and TRBJ1-1; 8 nucleotides line up with TRBD1. With V trimmed by 5 bases and J by 1 base, 0 bases remained unmatched. The CDR3 has 13 amino acids. The germline V gene has CDR1 WSHSY and CDR2 SAAADI. CDR3 region: CASSQGANTEAFF. CDR3 bases: TGCGCCAGCAGTCAGGGGGCGAACACTGAAGCTTTCTTT.

The rearrangement joins TRBV30 to TRBJ1-5, with D unresolved. CDR3 size: 12 residues. Looked up from germline, CDR1 is GTSNPN and CDR2 is SVGIG (reference sequence). With 0 bases removed from V and 12 bases from J, the gap between germline ends came to 12 bases. CDR3: CAWSVLGGIQHF. The CDR3 nucleotides are TGTGCCTGGAGTGTATTGGGAGGGATCCAGCATTTT.

This rearrangement joins TRBV19 to TRBJ1-3; a weak D match, TRBD1 (6 bases). There are 14 residues in the CDR3. Germline lookup yields CDR1 LNHDA and CDR2 SQIVND (reference sequence). The V and J ends lost 6 bases and 4 bases respectively, with 13 bases between them. CDR3 bases: TGTGCCAGTAGCGCAGCGGGACACGGAAACACCATATATTTT. Amino acids: CASSAAGHGNTIYF.

Written as DNA, the CDR3 is TGTGCCATCAGTGAGGGGCCGTATAACACCATATATTTT. This translates into CAISEGPYNTIYF. The chain recombines TRBV10-3 with TRBJ1-3; D remains unclear. The CDR3 is 13 amino acids. Germline V gene sequence: CDR1 ENHRY, CDR2 SYGVKD. V lost 2 bases to trimming and J lost 7 bases, with 9 bases between them.